This T cell receptor (beta chain) was observed in a study of T cell changes during pregnancy in multiple sclerosis (dated by TCRdb to between 2018 and 2020). Some background on the complete study: The study examined how the T cell repertoire changed over the course of pregnancy in women with multiple sclerosis.

This clone was recorded once. What antigen it recognizes has not been identified. No base quality values were provided; no much bigger clone lies one nucleotide off. Between the V and J ends, shortened by 6 bases and 7 bases respectively, the junction contains 21 bases. The germline V gene sets CDR1 to KGHSH and CDR2 to LQKENI. Its CDR3 holds 15 amino acids, cysteine through phenylalanine. Only the CDR3 DNA is retained, 45 bases long and in frame from the first base. The library was generated by the immunoSEQ multiplex PCR assay. TCRdb limited this immuneACCESS table to in-frame rearrangements with V and J called. A share of clones is missing; checked studies link under half to unresolved V genes, and the rest is unexplained. In all, the sample holds roughly 61,000 clones, and 80% to 90% of those were seen once. The ten biggest clones cover 0.8% to 0.9% of the sample.

This receptor chain uses TRBV18 and TRBJ1-2, with a weak D call of TRBD1 (5 bases match). The receptor was derived from a female donor in good health, enrolled as a control in a pregnancy study. Sequences were derived from peripheral blood, sampled in the first trimester of pregnancy. The CDR3 reads CASSPEGQGGGGYTF. The bases are TGTGCCAGCTCGCCGGAAGGGCAGGGAGGCGGTGGCTACACCTTC.